These 22 T cell receptor beta chains originate from one sample sequenced in a study of shared clonotypes between healthy human individuals. The repertoire was sequenced with immunoSEQ multiplex PCR; TCRdb's copy has only in-frame clones and lacks some. The sample yields roughly 1,000,000 clones, around 78% seen once. Specimen: memory CD4+ T cells from PBMCs. Subset of the sample: CD45RA-negative fraction. These receptors came from a man aged 18 to 35 in good health. Some clones in this sample may be carry-over from other donors' samples.

This chain links TRBV18 with TRBJ1-1; D uncertain. This CDR3 is built from 14 residues. Germline V CDR1 and CDR2: KGHSH, LQKENI. Trimming shortened V by 6 bases and J by 4 bases, and 15 bases separated the two germline ends. The CDR3 DNA reads TGTGCCAGCTCCCCCAACCGTAGCCCCACTGAAGCTTTCTTT. Protein product: CASSPNRSPTEAFF.

For this clone: Within the sample, other DNA sequences also encode this same CDR3. The chain couples TRBV28 to TRBJ1-5; D gene ambiguous. V lost 1 base to trimming and J lost 4 bases, with 2 bases between them. This CDR3 is built from 12 residues. Germline values: CDR1 MDHEN, CDR2 SYDVKM. CDR3 protein: CASSLLNQPQHF. The CDR3 nucleotides are TGTGCCAGCAGTTTATTAAATCAGCCCCAGCATTTT.

This clone was detected once. V usage is TRBV19 and J usage is TRBJ1-2; TRBD1 might be the D (6 bases). Germline V gives CDR1 LNHDA, CDR2 SQIVND (reference sequence). V gave up 7 bases and J gave up 2 bases, with 11 bases separating them. The CDR3 sequence is 13 residues long. This chain's CDR3 is CASTQGGNYGYTF. The CDR3 DNA reads TGTGCCAGTACACAGGGTGGGAACTATGGCTACACCTTC.

The rearrangement uses TRBV2 and TRBJ1-5, with 12 bases aligning to TRBD1. V gave up 6 bases and J gave up 1 base; unmatched junction bases: 10. Germline lookup yields CDR1 SNHLY and CDR2 FYNNEI. This CDR3 region has 18 residues. CDR3 region: CASRGEWDRGPSNQPQHF. In nucleotides, the CDR3 is TGTGCCAGCAGGGGCGAGTGGGACAGGGGGCCCAGCAATCAGCCCCAGCATTTT.

CDR3 nucleotides: TGTGCCAGCAGTCCTAGACTAGCTTCCTGTTTCTTC. Residues: CASSPRLASCFF. J is TRBJ2-1 and V is TRBV28, with 7 nucleotides matching TRBD2. CDR1 and CDR2 (germline): MDHEN, SYDVKM. The ends lost 5 bases at V and 16 bases at J; junction bases unmatched: 11. This CDR3 comprises 12 residues.

The table lists this clone with a count of one. The V call is TRBV2, the J call TRBJ1-1; the D gene is possibly TRBD1 (5 bases). V lost 4 bases and J lost 2, with 11 bases in between. The CDR3 sequence is 14 residues long. Germline V gene data show CDR1 as SNHLY and CDR2 as FYNNEI. For the CDR3, the DNA is TGTGCCAGCAGTGGCCCCAGGGATAACACTGAAGCTTTCTTT. Translation gives CASSGPRDNTEAFF.

About this clone itself: No conserved phenylalanine or tryptophan is present at the end of the CDR3, so a read error is the likely explanation. The DNA is left out, because the CDR3 cannot be placed on it with certainty; the CDR3 is given as TCRdb lists it. The chain is built from TRBV10-1 and TRBJ2-3; the table gives TRBD1 as D, unverified against the DNA. 8 amino acids form the CDR3, both terminal residues included. Germline CDR1 and CDR2: WNHNN and SYGVQD (reference sequence). CDR3 sequence reads: CASNSQGR.

The sample holds many counts of this clone. The rearrangement joins TRBV4-1 to TRBJ2-5, with 7 bases lining up with TRBD2. The length of the CDR3 is 17 residues. Trimming took 1 base from V and 5 from J; bases not matched to a gene: 13. CDR1 and CDR2 (germline): MGHRA, YSYEKL. CDR3 region: CASSQVNLVPGGETQYF. The CDR3 DNA sequence: TGCGCCAGCAGCCAAGTCAACCTCGTGCCCGGGGGGGAGACCCAGTACTTC.

The chain couples TRBV9 to TRBJ2-7; D is perhaps TRBD1 (6 bases). Germline loops: CDR1 SGDLS, CDR2 YYNGEE. The ends were cut back, 3 bases at V and 3 bases at J, with 16 bases in the middle. The CDR3 loop spans 15 amino acids. CDR3 amino acids: CASSGGRQDFYEQYF. The CDR3 DNA reads as TGTGCCAGCAGCGGGGGGCGACAGGATTTCTACGAGCAGTACTTC.

V usage is TRBV6-1 and J usage is TRBJ2-2; D gene unclear. The V gene's germline CDR1 is MNHNS and CDR2 SASEGT. Trimming removed 6 bases at V and 1 base at J, with 9 bases between. This CDR3 has 14 amino acids. As DNA, the CDR3 is TGTGCCAGCAGCGCGGTACTGAACACCGGGGAGCTGTTTTTT. Protein: CASSAVLNTGELFF.

The rearrangement links TRBV7-9 to TRBJ1-2, with 7 bases matching TRBD1. This CDR3 is built from 14 residues. Germline CDR1 is SEHNR and CDR2 is FQNEAQ (reference sequence). Trimming cost V 5 bases and J 8 bases; bases outside gene matches: 11. The CDR3 region has the DNA TGTGCCAGCAGCCTCGAGGGGGCGCCATGGGGCTACACCTTC. It yields the protein CASSLEGAPWGYTF.

The chain carries TRBV5-1 and TRBJ2-5; 9 bases map to TRBD1. The length of the CDR3 is 14 residues. CDR1 and CDR2 (germline): SGHRS, YFSETQ. V gave up 4 bases and J gave up 4 bases; unmatched junction bases: 5. The CDR3 DNA reads TGCGCCAGCAGCCCTACAGGGGGCCGAGAGACCCAGTACTTC. Translation gives CASSPTGGRETQYF.

This rearrangement joins TRBV10-3 to TRBJ2-5, with D uncertain. CDR1 and CDR2 from the germline V gene are ENHRY and SYGVKD. Trimming removed 2 bases at V and 1 base at J, with 11 bases between. CDR3 length: 15 residues. The CDR3 bases are TGTGCCATCAGTGAGATCCAGGACCTCCAAGAGACCCAGTACTTC. Its protein product is CAISEIQDLQETQYF.

V and J are TRBV6-6 and TRBJ1-4; no clear D. CDR1 is MNHNY, CDR2 SVGAGI, per germline (reference sequence). The CDR3 runs to 14 residues. The ends were cut back, 3 bases at V and 4 bases at J, with 9 bases in the middle. In DNA form, the CDR3 reads TGTGCCAGCAGTTATGGGTACGATAATGAAAAACTGTTTTTT. Amino acids: CASSYGYDNEKLFF.

This clone was observed at least ten times. This chain connects TRBV7-9 to TRBJ1-1; D perhaps matches TRBD1 (6 bases). The CDR3 is 16 residues long. V lost 5 bases, J lost 5 bases, and 21 bases lay in between. Germline lookup yields CDR1 SEHNR and CDR2 FQNEAQ (reference sequence). This CDR3 reads CASSEVTGLPRTEAFF. CDR3 nucleotides: TGTGCCAGCAGCGAGGTTACAGGGTTGCCCAGGACTGAAGCTTTCTTT.

The genes are TRBV5-1 and TRBJ2-1; 11 nucleotides align to TRBD2. The CDR3 runs to 15 residues. CDR1 is SGHRS and CDR2 is YFSETQ in the germline V gene. Germline trimming cut 3 bases from V and 8 bases from J; bases unmatched to any gene: 7. The CDR3 coding sequence is TGCGCCAGCAGCTCCACTAGCGGGAGTGGGGATGAGCAGTTCTTC. Protein product: CASSSTSGSGDEQFF. The full variable domain, completed using reference TRBV5-1 and TRBJ2-1, is KAGVTQTPRYLIKTRGQQVTLSCSPISGHRSVSWYQQTPGQGLQFLFEYFSETQRNKGNFPGRFSGRQFSNSRSEMNVSTLELGDSALYLCASSSTSGSGDEQFFGPGTRLTVL.

Remarks on this clone: In the same sample, other DNA sequences code for this CDR3. V gene TRBV2 combines with J gene TRBJ2-5; 9 bases are a match to TRBD2. The CDR3 is 13 residues long. From germline, CDR1 is SNHLY and CDR2 FYNNEI. V dropped 7 bases and J dropped 5; count of bases not matched to a gene: 5. The CDR3 bases are TGTGCCAGCAATTTAGCGGGAGTGGAGACCCAGTACTTC. Translated, it gives CASNLAGVETQYF.

The chain recombines TRBV6-6 with TRBJ1-5, with no clear D. Germline CDR1 MNHNY, CDR2 SVGAGI (reference sequence). The CDR3 runs to 15 residues. V lost 7 bases, J lost 0 bases, and 13 bases lay in between. The CDR3 region has the DNA TGTGCCAGCAACTCATGGTGGGATAGCAATCAGCCCCAGCATTTT. This gives the protein CASNSWWDSNQPQHF.

The V call is TRBV28, the J call TRBJ1-2; the D is unclear. Germline values: CDR1 MDHEN, CDR2 SYDVKM. Trimming took off 5 bases at V and 5 bases at J, with 15 bases between the two ends. This CDR3 spans 14 amino acids. CDR3 amino acids: CASSRAVYRYGYTF. CDR3 nucleotides: TGTGCCAGCAGTCGGGCGGTATATAGGTATGGCTACACCTTC.

As concerns this clone: Additional DNA sequences in this sample encode the identical CDR3. V is TRBV7-9 and J is TRBJ2-1, with 7 positions matching TRBD2. The length of the CDR3 is 15 residues. The J segment lost 1 base and the V segment lost 5 bases, leaving 5 bases of the junction unmatched. CDR1 and CDR2 from the germline V gene are SEHNR and FQNEAQ (reference sequence). CDR3: CASSPPGGSYNEQFF. The CDR3 coding sequence is TGTGCCAGCAGCCCCCCGGGGGGTTCCTACAATGAGCAGTTCTTC. The full variable domain, its missing parts supplied by reference TRBV7-9 and TRBJ2-1, is DTGVSQNPRHKITKRGQNVTFRCDPISEHNRLYWYRQTLGQGPEFLTYFQNEAQLEKSRLLSDRFSAERPKGSFSTLEIQRTEQGDSAMYLCASSPPGGSYNEQFFGPGTRLTVL.

This clone was recorded only once. The chain uses TRBV6-5 and TRBJ2-7; TRBD1 aligns across 9 bases. CDR1 is MNHEY and CDR2 is SVGAGI in the germline V gene. CDR3 length equals 11 residues. V dropped 2 bases and J dropped 11; count of bases not matched to a gene: 1. The CDR3 loop reads CASSYRDREYF. Written as DNA, the CDR3 is TGTGCCAGCAGTTACCGGGACAGGGAGTACTTC.

CDR3 protein: CASTRGGILETQYF. In DNA form, the CDR3 reads TGTGCCAGCACTAGGGGCGGGATCTTGGAGACCCAGTACTTC. J is TRBJ2-5 and V is TRBV6-1, with TRBD2 as a possible D gene (6 bases). V dropped 7 bases and J dropped 5 bases, with 17 bases sitting between them. Germline lookup yields CDR1 MNHNS and CDR2 SASEGT. This CDR3 is 14 amino acids long.